Each of the 18 T cell receptor beta chains below was sequenced from the same sample in a study of shared clonotypes between healthy human individuals. Sequenced by immunoSEQ multiplex PCR; TCRdb stores in-frame clones only, minus some. Among about 1.9 million clones listed, about 94% were seen once. Terminally differentiated effector memory CD45RA+ cells were excluded by CCR7 positive selection of CD45RO-negative cells. The specimen was naive CD8+ T cells from PBMCs. These TCRs come from a man aged 18 to 30 in good health. Some clones in this sample may be carry-over from other donors' samples.

The chain has TRBV5-1 and TRBJ2-1; D remains ambiguous. Trimming took 4 bases from V and 2 from J, leaving 7 bases between them. This CDR3 comprises 13 residues. Germline CDR1 and CDR2: SGHRS and YFSETQ. In DNA form, the CDR3 reads TGCGCCAGCAGCCCCGAAGCCTACAATGAGCAGTTCTTC. Amino acid sequence: CASSPEAYNEQFF.

The genes are TRBV27 and TRBJ2-7; TRBD1 agrees at 12 bases. This CDR3 is built from 16 residues. CDR1 and CDR2 (germline): MNHEY, SMNVEV (reference sequence). The J segment lost 7 bases and the V segment lost 5 bases, leaving 12 bases of the junction unmatched. CDR3 sequence (DNA): TGTGCCAGCAGTCTCACTCCGGGACAGGGGGCCTTAGAGCAGTACTTC. This translates into CASSLTPGQGALEQYF.

The chain recombines TRBV2 with TRBJ1-2; D gene ambiguous. V was shortened by 8 bases and J by 3 bases, with 7 bases between the two germline ends. The CDR3 loop spans 11 amino acids. Germline assignment: CDR1 SNHLY and CDR2 FYNNEI. CDR3 loop: CASPDYYGYTF. Written as DNA, the CDR3 is TGTGCCAGCCCGGACTACTATGGCTACACCTTC.

On this clone itself: The same CDR3 is also encoded by other DNA sequences in this sample. The chain employs TRBV4-1 and TRBJ1-1, with 8 positions matching TRBD1. The CDR3 has 16 residues. Germline trimming cut 0 bases from V and 5 bases from J; bases unmatched to any gene: 8. Germline assignment: CDR1 MGHRA and CDR2 YSYEKL. The CDR3 loop reads CASSQDPGTGGTEAFF. Here the CDR3 DNA reads TGCGCCAGCAGCCAAGATCCAGGGACAGGTGGAACTGAAGCTTTCTTT.

The chain combines TRBV28 with TRBJ1-5, with 8 bases identical to TRBD1. V shed 3 bases and J 5 bases; nucleotides not matched to a gene: 6. The CDR3 contains 15 residues. The V gene's germline CDR1 is MDHEN and CDR2 SYDVKM. CDR3 DNA sequence: TGTGCCAGCAGTTTCAGGGGGCGGCCCGATCAGCCCCAGCATTTT. As protein: CASSFRGRPDQPQHF.

The chain couples TRBV15 to TRBJ2-3; D not resolved. Germline V gene data show CDR1 as LNHNV and CDR2 as YYDKDF (reference sequence). V was pared by 4 bases and J by 2 bases, with 7 bases between. The CDR3 is 13 residues long. The CDR3 DNA reads TGTGCCACCAGCAAGACGTCCACAGATACGCAGTATTTT. This codes for CATSKTSTDTQYF.

The J gene is TRBJ2-1, the V gene TRBV4-1, with 9 bases that match TRBD1. CDR1 is MGHRA, CDR2 YSYEKL, per germline. Trimming cost V 1 base and J 3 bases; bases outside gene matches: 10. The CDR3 sequence is 18 residues long. CDR3 DNA sequence: TGCGCCAGCAGCCAAGTTAGACAGGGGGAAATTGGCTACAATGAGCAGTTCTTC. Protein: CASSQVRQGEIGYNEQFF.

CDR3 nucleotides: TGTGCCAGCAGTTTATCCCTTGGACAGGGCTTGTACGAGCAGTACTTC. Translation: CASSLSLGQGLYEQYF. The genes are TRBV27 and TRBJ2-7; 8 bases are shared with TRBD1. The trim removed 0 bases at V and 4 bases at J, leaving 8 bases unmatched. From germline, CDR1 is MNHEY and CDR2 SMNVEV (reference sequence). The CDR3 is 16 residues long.

The sample holds one count of this clone. The same CDR3 arises from other DNA sequences in this sample as well. The chain couples TRBV6-5 to TRBJ2-1; D is uncertain. The CDR3 length is 12 residues. V was clipped by 0 bases and J by 9 bases, with 6 bases between them. CDR1 is MNHEY, CDR2 SVGAGI, per germline. CDR3 protein: CASSYSVGEQFF. The CDR3 DNA reads TGTGCCAGCAGTTACTCTGTGGGTGAGCAGTTCTTC.

This chain joins TRBV7-9 and TRBJ2-4; 7 positions agree with TRBD2. In germline, CDR1 is SEHNR, CDR2 FQNEAQ (reference sequence). CDR3 size: 16 residues. The V gene end was trimmed by 4 bases and the J gene end by 6 bases; junction bases not matched to a gene: 12. The DNA of the CDR3 is TGTGCCAGCAGCTCACCCCGGGCAGGGAGGGGAAACATTCAGTACTTC. The encoded protein is CASSSPRAGRGNIQYF.

This chain links TRBV4-1 with TRBJ2-3, with TRBD2 matching 9 bases. The junction had 11 bases not matched to a gene; V was cut back by 7 bases and J by 6 bases. Germline-derived CDR1 and CDR2 are MGHRA and YSYEKL. The CDR3 sequence is 15 residues long. CDR3 protein: CASTRLAERGDTQYF. CDR3 sequence (DNA): TGCGCCAGCACCCGACTAGCGGAACGCGGGGATACGCAGTATTTT.

This chain joins TRBV7-8 and TRBJ1-5; no firm D call. The germline gives CDR1 SGHVS, CDR2 FQNEAQ. CDR3 length: 14 residues. V lost 5 bases and J 4 bases, leaving 12 bases between the germline ends. The CDR3 loop is CASSHGGGNQPQHF. In DNA, the CDR3 is TGTGCCAGCAGCCACGGCGGCGGGAATCAGCCCCAGCATTTT.

The chain uses TRBV4-3 and TRBJ1-2; TRBD1 agrees at 7 bases. The CDR3 is 14 amino acids. Looked up from germline, CDR1 is LGHNA and CDR2 is YSLEER. V shed 5 bases, J shed 6 bases, and the junction held 9 bases outside the gene matches. CDR3 in amino acids: CASSFRQGSDGYTF. As DNA, the CDR3 is TGCGCCAGCAGCTTCAGACAGGGTTCGGATGGCTACACCTTC.

Here the CDR3 reads CASSLNAGAPLAEAFF. The CDR3 nucleotides read TGCGCCAGCAGCTTGAACGCAGGGGCGCCCCTAGCTGAAGCTTTCTTT. This chain connects TRBV5-1 to TRBJ1-1, with D possibly being TRBD1 (6 bases). The CDR3 runs to 16 residues. The germline gives CDR1 SGHRS, CDR2 YFSETQ. Trimming pared 1 base from V and 6 bases from J, leaving 19 bases between.

Of note for this clone: Within the sample, other DNA sequences also encode this same CDR3. The CDR3, as DNA: TGTGCCAGTAGTATCGGACAGGGGGCCCACGAGCAGTACTTC. This sequence encodes CASSIGQGAHEQYF. The genes are TRBV19 and TRBJ2-7, with 11 bases fitting TRBD1. Looked up from germline, CDR1 is LNHDA and CDR2 is SQIVND (reference sequence). The CDR3 is 14 amino acids. V was clipped by 3 bases and J by 5 bases; unmatched bases: 3. The whole variable domain, filled in from reference TRBV19 and TRBJ2-7, reads DGGITQSPKYLFRKEGQNVTLSCEQNLNHDAMYWYRQDPGQGLRLIYYSQIVNDFQKGDIAEGYSVSREKKESFPLTVTSAQKNPTAFYLCASSIGQGAHEQYFGPGTRLTVT.

This clone was picked up one time. The rearrangement joins TRBV7-3 to TRBJ2-1; D gene ambiguous. The CDR3 consists of 15 residues. V was pared by 0 bases and J by 7 bases, with 13 bases between. Germline loops: CDR1 SGHTA, CDR2 FQGTGA. The CDR3 nucleotides read TGTGCCAGCAGCTTAACATCCGATAGCTGGAATGAGCAGTTCTTC. Translating it yields CASSLTSDSWNEQFF.

Here the CDR3 reads CASSQNTATFYEQYF. The CDR3 nucleotides are TGTGCCAGCAGCCAAAATACAGCTACATTCTACGAGCAGTACTTC. V gene TRBV14 combines with J gene TRBJ2-7; D is unclear. Germline CDR1 SGHDN, CDR2 FVKESK. The CDR3 is 15 residues long. Trimming took 2 bases from V and 3 from J, leaving 14 bases between them.

This clone was counted once. This chain links TRBV30 with TRBJ2-5; D is ambiguous. This CDR3 contains 13 residues. The V gene's germline CDR1 is GTSNPN and CDR2 SVGIG (reference sequence). The V and J ends lost 0 bases and 2 bases respectively, with 7 bases between them. CDR3 loop: CAWSVLYQETQYF. CDR3 coding DNA: TGTGCCTGGAGTGTACTGTATCAAGAGACCCAGTACTTC.